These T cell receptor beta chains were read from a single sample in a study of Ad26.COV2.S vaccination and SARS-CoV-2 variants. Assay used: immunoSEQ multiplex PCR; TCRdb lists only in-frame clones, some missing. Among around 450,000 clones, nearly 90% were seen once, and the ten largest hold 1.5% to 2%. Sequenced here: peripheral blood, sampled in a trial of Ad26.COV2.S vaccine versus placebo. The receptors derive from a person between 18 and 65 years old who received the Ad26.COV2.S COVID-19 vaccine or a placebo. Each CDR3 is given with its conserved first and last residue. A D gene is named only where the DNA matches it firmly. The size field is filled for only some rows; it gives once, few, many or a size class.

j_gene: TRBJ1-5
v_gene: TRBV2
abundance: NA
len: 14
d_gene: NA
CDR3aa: CASSEDQNNQPQHF
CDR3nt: TGTGCCAGCAGTGAAGACCAGAACAATCAGCCCCAGCATTTT

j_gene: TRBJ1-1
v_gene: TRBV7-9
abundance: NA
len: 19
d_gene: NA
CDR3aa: CASSLDEGLLAKGNTEAFF
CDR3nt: TGTGCCAGCAGCTTAGATGAGGGACTCCTAGCGAAGGGCAACACTGAAGCTTTCTTT

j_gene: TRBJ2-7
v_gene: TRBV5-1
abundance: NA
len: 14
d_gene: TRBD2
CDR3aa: CASSLALADYEQYF
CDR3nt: TGCGCCAGCAGCTTGGCTCTAGCGGACTACGAGCAGTACTTC

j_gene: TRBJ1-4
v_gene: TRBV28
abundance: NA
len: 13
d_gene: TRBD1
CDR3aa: CASSQGVNEKLFF
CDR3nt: TGTGCCAGCAGTCAGGGGGTTAATGAAAAACTGTTTTTT

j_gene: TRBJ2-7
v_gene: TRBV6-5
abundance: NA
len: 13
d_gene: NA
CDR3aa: CASSYGTSDEQYF
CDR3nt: TGTGCCAGCAGTTACGGGACCTCTGACGAGCAGTACTTC

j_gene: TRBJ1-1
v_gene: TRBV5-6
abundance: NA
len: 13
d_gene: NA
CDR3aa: CASSLIVTEQAFF
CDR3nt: TGTGCCAGCAGCTTGATTGTTACTGAACAAGCTTTCTTT

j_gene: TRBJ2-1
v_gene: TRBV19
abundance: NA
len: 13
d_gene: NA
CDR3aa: CASSTRGRAEQFF
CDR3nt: TGTGCCAGTAGTACCAGGGGCCGAGCGGAGCAGTTCTTC

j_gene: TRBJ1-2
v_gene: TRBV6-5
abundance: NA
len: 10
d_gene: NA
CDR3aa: CASQFAGYTF
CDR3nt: TGTGCCAGCCAATTTGCTGGCTACACCTTC

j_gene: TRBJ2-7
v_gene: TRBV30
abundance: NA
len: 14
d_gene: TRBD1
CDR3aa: CAWSWDRGSYEQYF
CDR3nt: TGTGCCTGGAGTTGGGACAGGGGATCCTACGAGCAGTACTTC

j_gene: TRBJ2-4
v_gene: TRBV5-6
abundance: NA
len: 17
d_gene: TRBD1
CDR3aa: CASSWLSAGTGKNIQYF
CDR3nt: TGTGCCAGCAGTTGGTTATCGGCCGGGACAGGGAAAAACATTCAGTACTTC

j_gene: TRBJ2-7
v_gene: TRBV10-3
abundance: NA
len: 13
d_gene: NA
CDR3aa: CAISQGTNYEQYF
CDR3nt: TGTGCCATCAGCCAGGGGACAAACTACGAGCAGTACTTC

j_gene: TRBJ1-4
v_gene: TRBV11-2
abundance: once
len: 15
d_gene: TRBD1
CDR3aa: CASSPRGGVTEKLFF
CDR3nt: TGTGCCAGCAGCCCCAGGGGGGGGGTTACTGAAAAACTGTTTTTT

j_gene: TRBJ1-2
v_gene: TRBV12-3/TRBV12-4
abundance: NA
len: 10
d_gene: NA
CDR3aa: CASSFVGYTF
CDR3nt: TGTGCCAGCAGTTTTGTGGGCTACACCTTC

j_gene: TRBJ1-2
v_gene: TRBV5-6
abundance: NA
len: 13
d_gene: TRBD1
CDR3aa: CASSSDRAVGYTF
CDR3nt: TGTGCCAGCAGCTCGGACAGGGCCGTTGGCTACACCTTC

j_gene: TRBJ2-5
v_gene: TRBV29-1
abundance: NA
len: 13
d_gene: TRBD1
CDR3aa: CSVAGHRGQTQYF
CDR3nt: TGCAGCGTTGCGGGCCACAGGGGTCAGACCCAGTACTTC

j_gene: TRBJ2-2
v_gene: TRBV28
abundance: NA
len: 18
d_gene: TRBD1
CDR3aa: CASSSPILRQGASGELFF
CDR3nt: TGTGCCAGCAGTTCCCCCATCCTGCGACAGGGGGCCTCCGGGGAGCTGTTTTTT

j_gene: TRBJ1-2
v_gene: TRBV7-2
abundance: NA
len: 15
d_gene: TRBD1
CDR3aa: CANKIPDRGSYGYTF
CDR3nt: TGTGCCAACAAGATTCCCGACAGGGGGAGCTATGGCTACACCTTC

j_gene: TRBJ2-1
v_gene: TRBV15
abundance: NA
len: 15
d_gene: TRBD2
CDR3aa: CATSSGTSGRDEQFF
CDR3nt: TGTGCCACCAGCAGCGGGACTAGCGGGAGGGATGAGCAGTTCTTC

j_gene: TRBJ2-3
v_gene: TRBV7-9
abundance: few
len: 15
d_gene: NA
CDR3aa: CASSFSGGKMDTQYF
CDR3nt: TGTGCCAGCAGCTTTAGTGGGGGGAAAATGGATACGCAGTATTTT

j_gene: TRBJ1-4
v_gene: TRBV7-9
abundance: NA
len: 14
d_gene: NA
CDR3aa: CASSLARSGEKLFF
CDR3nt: TGTGCCAGCAGCTTAGCAAGGTCTGGCGAAAAACTGTTTTTT

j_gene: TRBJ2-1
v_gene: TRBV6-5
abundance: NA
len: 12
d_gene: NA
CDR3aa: CASSYPPREMFF
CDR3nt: TGTGCCAGCAGTTACCCCCCCAGGGAGATGTTCTTC

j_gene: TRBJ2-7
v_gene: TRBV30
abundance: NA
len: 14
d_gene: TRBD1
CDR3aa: CAWRVRDRAYEQYF
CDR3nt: TGTGCCTGGAGGGTCCGGGACAGGGCCTACGAGCAGTACTTC

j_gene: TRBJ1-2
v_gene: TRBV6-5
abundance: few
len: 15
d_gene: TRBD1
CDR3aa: CASSKKWDRVPGYTF
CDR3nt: TGTGCCAGCAGCAAAAAATGGGACAGGGTCCCTGGCTACACCTTC

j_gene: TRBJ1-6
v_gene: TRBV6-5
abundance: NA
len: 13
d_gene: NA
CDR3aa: CASSFEGGSPLHF
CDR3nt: TGTGCCAGCAGTTTTGAGGGAGGATCACCCCTCCACTTT

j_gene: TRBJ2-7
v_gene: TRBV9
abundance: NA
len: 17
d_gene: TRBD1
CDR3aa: CASSPFAGTATPYEQYF
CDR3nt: TGTGCCAGCAGCCCCTTTGCCGGGACAGCCACCCCCTACGAGCAGTACTTC

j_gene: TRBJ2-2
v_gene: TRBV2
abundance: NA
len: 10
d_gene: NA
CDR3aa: CAWGTGELFF
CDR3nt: TGTGCTTGGGGGACCGGGGAGCTGTTTTTT

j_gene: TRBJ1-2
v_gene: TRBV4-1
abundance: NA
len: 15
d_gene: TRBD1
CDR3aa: CASSQDDRANYGYTF
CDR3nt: TGCGCCAGCAGCCAAGACGACAGGGCCAACTATGGCTACACCTTC

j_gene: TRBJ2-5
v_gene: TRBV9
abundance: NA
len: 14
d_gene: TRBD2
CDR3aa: CASSHGGAGETQYF
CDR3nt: TGTGCCAGCAGCCACGGGGGGGCAGGGGAGACCCAGTACTTC

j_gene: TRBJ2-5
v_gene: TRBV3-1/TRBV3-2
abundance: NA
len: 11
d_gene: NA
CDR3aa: CASSLQETQYF
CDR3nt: TGTGCCAGCAGCTTACAAGAGACCCAGTACTTC

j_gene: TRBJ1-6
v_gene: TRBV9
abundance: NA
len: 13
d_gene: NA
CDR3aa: CASSVDPYSPLHF
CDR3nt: TGTGCCAGCAGCGTAGATCCATATTCACCCCTCCACTTT

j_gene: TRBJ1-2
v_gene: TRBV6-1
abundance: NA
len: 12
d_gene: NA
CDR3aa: CASSEAEGCYTF
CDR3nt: TGTGCCAGCAGTGAAGCAGAGGGCTGCTACACCTTC

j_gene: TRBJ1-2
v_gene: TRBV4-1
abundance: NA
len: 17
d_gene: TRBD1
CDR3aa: CASSQGIRGQALYGYTF
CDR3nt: TGCGCCAGCAGCCAAGGTATAAGGGGACAGGCCCTCTATGGCTACACCTTC

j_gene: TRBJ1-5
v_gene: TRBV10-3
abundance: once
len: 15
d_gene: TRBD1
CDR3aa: CAISASGTANQPQHF
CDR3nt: TGTGCCATCAGCGCCTCCGGGACAGCTAATCAGCCCCAGCATTTT

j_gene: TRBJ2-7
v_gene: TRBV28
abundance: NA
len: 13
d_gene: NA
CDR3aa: CASSSTGPYEQYF
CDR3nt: TGTGCCAGCAGTTCGACAGGTCCCTACGAGCAGTACTTC

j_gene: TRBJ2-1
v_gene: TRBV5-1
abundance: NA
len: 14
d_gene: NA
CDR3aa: CASSLALGANEQFF
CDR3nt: TGCGCCAGCAGCTTGGCCCTGGGGGCAAATGAGCAGTTCTTC

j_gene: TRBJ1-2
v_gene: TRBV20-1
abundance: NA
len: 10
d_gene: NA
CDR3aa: CSAKTRYATF
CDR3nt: TGCAGTGCAAAGACAAGGTATGCCACCTTC

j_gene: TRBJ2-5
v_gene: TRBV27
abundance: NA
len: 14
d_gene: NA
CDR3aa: CASSIGGYQETQYF
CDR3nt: TGTGCCAGCAGTATAGGCGGTTACCAAGAGACCCAGTACTTC

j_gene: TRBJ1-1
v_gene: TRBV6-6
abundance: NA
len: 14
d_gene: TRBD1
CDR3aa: CASSHTGGGPEAFF
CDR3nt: TGTGCCAGCAGTCACACAGGGGGGGGCCCTGAAGCTTTCTTT

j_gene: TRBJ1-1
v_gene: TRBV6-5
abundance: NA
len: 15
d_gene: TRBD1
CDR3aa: CASSYRTGGRTEAFF
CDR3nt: TGTGCCAGCAGTTACCGGACAGGGGGCAGGACTGAAGCTTTCTTT

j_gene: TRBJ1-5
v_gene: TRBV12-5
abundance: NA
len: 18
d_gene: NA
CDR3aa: CASGLHVRAARISGAQHF
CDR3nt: TGTGCTAGTGGTTTGCATGTCCGCGCCGCGAGGATTTCAGGGGCCCAGCATTTT

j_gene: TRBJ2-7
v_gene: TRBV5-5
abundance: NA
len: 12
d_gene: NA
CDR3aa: CASSSWGNEQYF
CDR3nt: TGTGCCAGCAGCTCCTGGGGAAACGAGCAGTACTTC

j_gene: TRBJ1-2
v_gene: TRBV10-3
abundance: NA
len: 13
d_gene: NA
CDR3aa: CAISELEDGRYTF
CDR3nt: TGTGCCATCAGTGAGTTAGAGGACGGGAGATACACCTTC